Listed below are T cell receptor beta chains from one sample, sequenced in a study of T cell responses to AZD1222 COVID-19 vaccine. The repertoire was sequenced with immunoSEQ multiplex PCR; TCRdb's copy has only in-frame clones and lacks some. This sample carries 95,000 to 150,000 clones, roughly 90% of them seen once, and the ten largest clones take less than 2%. The source was peripheral blood, collected on day 0 of AZD1222 vaccination. These receptor sequences come from an adult in good health. The CDR3 runs from the conserved cysteine through the conserved F or W. The order of the fields is D gene, V gene, clone size, J gene, CDR3 DNA, CDR3 protein. The D gene is left open where the match is weak. Not all rows give a size; the values are once, few, many and, for expanded clones, a class.

.	TRBV6-5	.	TRBJ1-2	TGTGCCAGCAGTTACGGTGGGGGTACGGACGGCGGCTACACCTTC	CASSYGGGTDGGYTF
.	TRBV29-1	.	TRBJ1-1	TGCAGCGTTAGAAACCTTCTAGGGACGGAGAACACTGAAGCTTTCTTT	CSVRNLLGTENTEAFF
.	TRBV6-5	.	TRBJ1-3	TGTGCCAGCAGTTCGGGAGCGGCAAACACCATATATTTT	CASSSGAANTIYF
TRBD1	TRBV27	.	TRBJ2-2	TGTGCCAGCAGTTTCCCCCAAGGGACAGTCAAGTCGGGGGAGCTGTTTTTT	CASSFPQGTVKSGELFF
.	TRBV7-8	.	TRBJ2-5	TGTGCCAGCAGCCCTCGGACGTTCAGGGGGGTGACCCAGTACTTC	CASSPRTFRGVTQYF
TRBD2	TRBV5-6	.	TRBJ2-7	TGTGCCAGCAGCTTGGCTAGCGGGAGGTGGGAGCAGTACTTC	CASSLASGRWEQYF
TRBD2	TRBV7-2	.	TRBJ2-1	TGTGCCAGCAGCTTAGTTCCGGGCGGGAGCTCCTACAATGAGCAGTTCTTC	CASSLVPGGSSYNEQFF
.	TRBV11-1	.	TRBJ1-4	TGTGCCAGCAGCCAGACACCTGCAACTAATGAAAAACTGTTTTTT	CASSQTPATNEKLFF
TRBD1	TRBV19	.	TRBJ1-2	TGTGCCAGTAGTATTAGGGGGACAGGGACGACACTGGGTTATGGCTACACCTTC	CASSIRGTGTTLGYGYTF
.	TRBV19	.	TRBJ2-7	TGTGCCACCCAGCGGGCAGACCTTCCCTACGAGCAGTACTTC	CATQRADLPYEQYF
.	TRBV19	few	TRBJ1-1	TGTGCCAGTAATACGGGCGACGGGGCAAAGGCGGCTGAAGCTTTCTTT	CASNTGDGAKAAEAFF
TRBD2	TRBV5-4	.	TRBJ2-7	TGTGCCAGCAGCTTGGGGACTAGCGGCTACGAGCAGTACTTC	CASSLGTSGYEQYF
TRBD2	TRBV19	.	TRBJ2-6	TGTGCCAGTAGTATCGGACTAGCGGGTAGAGGCTCCGGGGCCAACGTCCTGACTTTC	CASSIGLAGRGSGANVLTF
TRBD1	TRBV28	.	TRBJ1-1	TGTGCCAGCAGTTTACCCAGGACAGGTATGAACACTGAAGCTTTCTTT	CASSLPRTGMNTEAFF
TRBD1	TRBV11-2	.	TRBJ1-1	TGTGCCAGCAGGTACCACAGGGGGCGAAACACTGAAGCTTTCTTT	CASRYHRGRNTEAFF
TRBD2	TRBV6-1	.	TRBJ2-2	TGTGCCAGCAGTGTACCGACTAGCGGGTTAACCGGGGAGCTGTTTTTT	CASSVPTSGLTGELFF
.	TRBV7-6	once	TRBJ2-3	TGTGCCAGCAGCTTATCAGGAGTCGGGGCAGATACGCAGTATTTT	CASSLSGVGADTQYF
TRBD1	TRBV4-1	.	TRBJ2-1	TGCGCCAGCAGCCCCCGGGACAGCGATTACAATGAGCAGTTCTTC	CASSPRDSDYNEQFF
TRBD1	TRBV19	.	TRBJ2-1	TGTGCCAGTAGTATAGAGAACAGGGGTGAGCAGTTCTTC	CASSIENRGEQFF
.	TRBV29-1	.	TRBJ2-1	TGCAGCGTTGGGCTAGGCTACTCCTACAATGAGCAGTTCTTC	CSVGLGYSYNEQFF
TRBD2	TRBV3-1/TRBV3-2	.	TRBJ2-3	TGTGCCAGCAGCCAAGATCTTGCAGGCAGCGGGAGCGATACGCAGTATTTT	CASSQDLAGSGSDTQYF
TRBD2	TRBV9	.	TRBJ2-7	TGTGCCAGCAGCGCGTCCGGGACTAGTCAACAGCAGTACTTC	CASSASGTSQQQYF
.	TRBV5-8	.	TRBJ1-5	TGTGCCAGCAGCTTGGAGGTGGATCAGCCCCAGCATTTT	CASSLEVDQPQHF
.	TRBV18	.	TRBJ1-1	TGTGCCAGCTCACTCGGGACTGAAGCTTTCTTT	CASSLGTEAFF
TRBD2	TRBV3-1/TRBV3-2	.	TRBJ2-3	TGTGCCAGCAGCCCCTATAGCGGGAACACAGATACGCAGTATTTT	CASSPYSGNTDTQYF
TRBD1	TRBV29-1	.	TRBJ1-1	TGCAGCGTTGAAAAAGAGCAACCCGGGACAGACGAAGCTTTCTTT	CSVEKEQPGTDEAFF
.	TRBV7-2	.	TRBJ2-7	TGTGCCAGCAGCTTAAACAGGGTCTCCTACGAGCAGTACTTC	CASSLNRVSYEQYF
TRBD2	TRBV5-1	.	TRBJ2-3	TGCGCCAGCAGCTTGGAAGCGGGAGACGCAGATACGCAGTATTTT	CASSLEAGDADTQYF
.	TRBV25-1	.	TRBJ2-7	TGTGCCAGCAGTGTTGGGGGATCTATTTACGAGCAGTACTTC	CASSVGGSIYEQYF
TRBD2	TRBV27	.	TRBJ2-7	TGTGCCAGCAGTTTATTGCCGGGAGGGGACTACGAGCAGTACTTC	CASSLLPGGDYEQYF
TRBD1	TRBV27	.	TRBJ1-2	TGTGCCAGCAGTGCCGGGACAGAATATAACTATGGCTACACCTTC	CASSAGTEYNYGYTF
.	TRBV9	.	TRBJ1-1	TGTGCCAGCAGCTTTACAGGGAACACTGAAGCTTTCTTT	CASSFTGNTEAFF
.	TRBV5-6	.	TRBJ2-7	TGTGCCAGCAGCCATGGAGCAGACCGAAGCTACGAGCAGTACTTC	CASSHGADRSYEQYF
.	TRBV28	.	TRBJ1-5	TGTGCCAGCAACAAATCAGGGCACAATCAGCCCCAGCATTTT	CASNKSGHNQPQHF
.	TRBV6-5	.	TRBJ2-7	TGTGCCAGCAGTTACTCGAAGAGCTCCTACGAGCAGTACTTC	CASSYSKSSYEQYF